Shown below are 23 T cell receptor beta chains from a single sample sequenced in a study of blood T cells in healthy people across ages. Using a J-beta primer mix together with a sample-barcoded 5' primer, a second PCR was run for about 7 to 12 cycles. Each CDR3 protein is one row after TCRdb ran MiXCR on the 5' RACE reads. The table lists hundreds of thousands of distinct CDR3 sequences, roughly 60% of them singletons. Input material: blood. The receptor set was obtained from a man aged 30 to 45 in good health.

This clonotype turned up a few times. The chain links TRBV6-5 to TRBJ2-3, with D hard to call. Trimming cost V 0 bases and J 1 base, with 5 bases left between them. The CDR3 extends over 14 amino acids. Germline loops: CDR1 MNHEY, CDR2 SVGAGI. The DNA for the CDR3 is TGTGCCAGCAGTTACTCCCCTCGCACAGATACGCAGTATTTT. It codes for CASSYSPRTDTQYF.

The V gene is TRBV12-5, the J gene TRBJ2-3, with a possible D match to TRBD2 (6 bases). Germline assignment: CDR1 LGHNT and CDR2 FRNRAP. V shed 5 bases and J shed 3 bases, with 24 bases lying between them. The CDR3 runs to 18 residues. CDR3 coding DNA: TGTGCTAGTGGTCTCCCCACCGGGAGCCTTTCGGGGACAGATACGCAGTATTTT. Translating it yields CASGLPTGSLSGTDTQYF.

The chain is built from TRBV27 and TRBJ1-2; D remains unclear. This CDR3 comprises 17 residues. CDR1 and CDR2 (germline): MNHEY, SMNVEV (reference sequence). Trimming cost V 6 bases and J 2 bases, with 22 bases left between them. CDR3 DNA: TGTGCCAGCAGAATCCCTAGGTCTGCGCCAGTAAACTATGGCTACACCTTC. Translated: CASRIPRSAPVNYGYTF.

This clonotype was recorded a few times. The gene calls are TRBV6-1 and TRBJ2-1; D is possibly TRBD1 (6 bases). The V end was cut by 7 bases, the J end by 6 bases, with 19 bases between. CDR1 and CDR2 (germline): MNHNS, SASEGT. This CDR3 contains 15 residues. This CDR3 is CASTRIQGIPNEQFF. In DNA form, the CDR3 reads TGTGCCAGCACGAGAATACAGGGAATTCCCAATGAGCAGTTCTTC.

This clonotype was counted only a few times. The V call is TRBV25-1, the J call TRBJ2-1; no clear D gene. The CDR3 runs to 15 residues. Germline V lookup: CDR1 MGHDK, CDR2 SYGVNS. Trimming took 3 bases from V and 2 from J, leaving 11 bases between them. The CDR3 region is CASSEGFIPYNEQFF. The CDR3 bases are TGTGCCAGCAGTGAGGGGTTCATCCCCTACAATGAGCAGTTCTTC.

The chain links TRBV29-1 to TRBJ1-1; D might be TRBD1 (6 bases). V was pared by 5 bases and J by 1 base, with 11 bases between. Germline assignment: CDR1 SQVTM and CDR2 ANQGSEA. This CDR3 is built from 13 residues. CDR3 loop: CSVQGRSNTEAFF. The CDR3, as DNA: TGCAGCGTTCAGGGGCGGTCGAACACTGAAGCTTTCTTT. Full variable domain (outside the CDR3, taken from reference TRBV29-1 and TRBJ1-1): SAVISQKPSRDICQRGTSLTIQCQVDSQVTMMFWYRQQPGQSLTLIATANQGSEATYESGFVIDKFPISRPNLTFSTLTVSNMSPEDSSIYLCSVQGRSNTEAFFGQGTRLTVV.

V is TRBV20-1 and J is TRBJ1-2; D is perhaps TRBD1 (5 bases). With 0 bases removed from V and 4 bases from J, the gap between germline ends came to 15 bases. This CDR3 region has 15 residues. Looked up from germline, CDR1 is DFQATT and CDR2 is SNEGSKA (reference sequence). The CDR3 loop is CSARDRLGGSYGYTF. CDR3 coding DNA: TGCAGTGCTAGAGATAGACTCGGGGGATCCTATGGCTACACCTTC.

The chain uses TRBV25-1 and TRBJ1-6, with a weak D call TRBD1 (5 bases). Germline CDR1 MGHDK, CDR2 SYGVNS. The ends were cut back, 4 bases at V and 7 bases at J, with 8 bases in the middle. The CDR3 covers 13 residues. CDR3 in amino acids: CASSGQINSPLHF. DNA for the CDR3: TGTGCCAGCAGTGGACAGATAAATTCACCCCTCCACTTT.

This chain connects TRBV6-5 to TRBJ1-5; D is perhaps TRBD1 (5 bases). CDR3 length: 13 amino acids. In germline, CDR1 is MNHEY, CDR2 SVGAGI. The V and J ends lost 6 bases and 5 bases respectively, with 11 bases between them. CDR3 protein: CASRGGLDQPQHF. The CDR3 DNA reads as TGTGCCAGCAGGGGGGGATTAGATCAGCCCCAGCATTTT.

The chain recombines TRBV10-3 with TRBJ2-1, with 8 bases lining up with TRBD2. The J call is uncertain, as TRBJ2-7 better fits the DNA end. Germline V lookup: CDR1 ENHRY, CDR2 SYGVKD. The CDR3 extends over 16 amino acids. The CDR3 DNA sequence: TGTGCCATCAGTGAAGGGGCGGGGGGATCCTACAATGAGCAGTACTTC. Its translation is CAISEGAGGSYNEQYF.

This chain joins TRBV29-1 and TRBJ1-3, with D perhaps TRBD1 (6 bases). With 7 bases removed from V and 7 bases from J, the gap between germline ends came to 11 bases. Germline CDR1 SQVTM, CDR2 ANQGSEA. CDR3 length: 11 residues. In DNA form, the CDR3 reads TGCAGCGCCGGGGGCATCAACACCATATATTTT. Protein: CSAGGINTIYF.

The chain uses TRBV11-1 and TRBJ2-1, with D hard to call. Trimming cost V 2 bases and J 5 bases, with 10 bases left between them. The V gene's germline CDR1 is SGHAT and CDR2 FQDESV (reference sequence). The CDR3 totals 14 residues. The CDR3 protein is CASSLRVDDNEQFF. The CDR3 DNA follows: TGTGCCAGCAGCTTAAGGGTGGACGACAATGAGCAGTTCTTC.

A few counts support this clonotype. The chain carries TRBV7-9 and TRBJ1-5, with D unclear. Germline CDR1 reads SEHNR; CDR2 reads FQNEAQ (reference sequence). This CDR3 spans 12 amino acids. Deletions cut 1 base from V and 7 bases from J, with 5 bases between. The CDR3 region has the DNA TGTGCCAGCAGCTTAGGGGAACAGCCCCAGCATTTT. Its protein is CASSLGEQPQHF.

V is TRBV6-6 and J is TRBJ2-4; no reliable D call. Near its end, the DNA agrees better with TRBJ2-7, so the J call may be wrong. The CDR3 consists of 12 residues. The germline CDR1 and CDR2 sequences are MNHNY and SVGAGI (reference sequence). The CDR3 here is CASSLAETEQYF. CDR3 nucleotide sequence: TGTGCCAGCAGTTTAGCTGAAACCGAGCAGTACTTC.

V usage is TRBV18 and J usage is TRBJ2-7; D is unresolved. Germline assignment: CDR1 KGHSH and CDR2 LQKENI. This CDR3 is 13 amino acids long. Trimming cost V 3 bases and J 6 bases, with 12 bases left between them. DNA of the CDR3: TGTGCCAGCTCACCTCTGGGCCCGCTCGAGCAGTACTTC. It yields the protein CASSPLGPLEQYF. Based on the CDR3 plus reference TRBV18 and TRBJ2-7, the full variable domain is NAGVMQNPRHLVRRRGQEARLRCSPMKGHSHVYWYRQLPEEGLKFMVYLQKENIIDESGMPKERFSAEFPKEGPSILRIQQVVRGDSAAYFCASSPLGPLEQYFGPGTRLTVT.

The chain joins TRBV4-1 to TRBJ2-7; the match to TRBD1 covers 7 bases. This CDR3 is built from 15 residues. Germline V CDR1 and CDR2: MGHRA, YSYEKL. The J segment lost 4 bases and the V segment lost 6 bases, leaving 12 bases of the junction unmatched. The DNA of the CDR3 is TGCGCCAGCAGGCTAATAGGGGGCGAAGAGTACGAGCAGTACTTC. It translates to CASRLIGGEEYEQYF.

This clonotype appeared a few times. CDR3 residues: CSARTGRILSAQYF. CDR3 coding DNA: TGCAGTGCCCGGACAGGCCGCATCCTAAGCGCGCAGTATTTT. V usage is TRBV20-1 and J usage is TRBJ2-3; 7 nucleotides align to TRBD1. Germline trimming cut 6 bases from V and 10 bases from J; bases unmatched to any gene: 16. Germline CDR1 is DFQATT and CDR2 is SNEGSKA (reference sequence). The CDR3 has 14 residues.

This rearrangement joins TRBV20-1 to TRBJ2-7; 8 bases fit TRBD2. CDR1 DFQATT and CDR2 SNEGSKA come from the germline V gene (reference sequence). The junction had 12 bases not matched to a gene; V was cut back by 5 bases and J by 6 bases. The CDR3 runs to 14 residues. In DNA, the CDR3 is TGCAGTGCTGCAAGAAGCGGGAGAGCCCTCGAGCAGTACTTC. Amino acids: CSAARSGRALEQYF.

The chain joins TRBV5-8 to TRBJ1-1, with 9 bases that match TRBD1. CDR3 length equals 16 residues. Germline V gene lookup returns CDR1 SGHTS and CDR2 YDEGEE. V trimming: 4 bases; J trimming: 6 bases; junction bases outside the gene matches: 13. The CDR3 loop reads CASSRYGTGRGAEAFF. The CDR3, as DNA: TGTGCCAGCAGCCGCTATGGGACAGGGCGAGGGGCTGAAGCTTTCTTT.

The V and J genes are TRBV7-9 and TRBJ2-7; D remains ambiguous. Trimming shortened V by 7 bases and J by 5 bases, and 9 bases separated the two germline ends. The CDR3 contains 11 residues. Germline V gene lookup returns CDR1 SEHNR and CDR2 FQNEAQ (reference sequence). The CDR3 loop is CASNLQDEQYF. In DNA form, the CDR3 reads TGTGCCAGCAACCTCCAGGACGAGCAGTACTTC.

The J gene is TRBJ2-3, the V gene TRBV3-1; no definite D call. Germline V gives CDR1 LGHDT, CDR2 YNNKEL (reference sequence). Trimming removed 4 bases at V and 3 bases at J, with 11 bases between. The CDR3 length is 14 residues. This chain's CDR3 is CASSPLGETDTQYF. CDR3 nucleotide sequence: TGTGCCAGCAGCCCTCTAGGAGAGACAGATACGCAGTATTTT.

The chain links TRBV18 to TRBJ1-1; D is unclear. V was shortened by 2 bases and J by 1 base, with 11 bases between the two germline ends. Germline CDR1 reads KGHSH; CDR2 reads LQKENI. The CDR3 extends over 15 amino acids. Here the CDR3 reads CASSPSIWGNTEAFF. The CDR3 nucleotides read TGTGCCAGCTCACCATCCATCTGGGGGAACACTGAAGCTTTCTTT.

This clonotype was counted a few times. The gene calls are TRBV4-2 and TRBJ2-7; unclear D gene. V lost 5 bases, J lost 1 base, and 15 bases lay in between. The CDR3 extends over 15 amino acids. CDR1 is LGHNA, CDR2 YNFKEQ, per germline. Here the CDR3 DNA reads TGTGCCAGCAGCGCTGGGGTATGGGGTTCCTACGAGCAGTACTTC. Amino acid sequence: CASSAGVWGSYEQYF.